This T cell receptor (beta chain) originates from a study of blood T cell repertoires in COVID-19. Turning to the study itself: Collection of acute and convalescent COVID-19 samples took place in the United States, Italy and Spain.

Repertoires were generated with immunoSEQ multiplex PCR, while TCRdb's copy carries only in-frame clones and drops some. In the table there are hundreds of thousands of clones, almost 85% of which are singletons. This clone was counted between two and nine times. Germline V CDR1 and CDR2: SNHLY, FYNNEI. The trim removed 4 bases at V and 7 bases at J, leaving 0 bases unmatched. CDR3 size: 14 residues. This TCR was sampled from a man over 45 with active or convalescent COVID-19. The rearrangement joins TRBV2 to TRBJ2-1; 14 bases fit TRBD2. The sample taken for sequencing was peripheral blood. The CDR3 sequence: CASSGTSGGNEQFF. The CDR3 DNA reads TGTGCCAGCAGTGGGACTAGCGGGGGGAATGAGCAGTTCTTC.